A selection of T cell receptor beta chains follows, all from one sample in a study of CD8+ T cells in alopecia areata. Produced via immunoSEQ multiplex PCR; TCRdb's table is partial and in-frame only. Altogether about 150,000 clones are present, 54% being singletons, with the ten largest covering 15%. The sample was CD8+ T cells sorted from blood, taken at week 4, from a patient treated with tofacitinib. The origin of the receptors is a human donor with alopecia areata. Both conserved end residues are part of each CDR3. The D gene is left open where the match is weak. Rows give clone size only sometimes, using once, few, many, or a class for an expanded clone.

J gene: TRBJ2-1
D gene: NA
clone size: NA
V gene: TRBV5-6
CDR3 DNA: TGTGCCAGCAGCGGACCGGACGGGAATGAGCAGTTCTTC
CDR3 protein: CASSGPDGNEQFF

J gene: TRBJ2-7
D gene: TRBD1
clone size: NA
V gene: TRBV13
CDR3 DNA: TGTGCCAGCAGCCCCGAGGGACAGGCCTCCTACGAGCAGTACTTC
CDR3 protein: CASSPEGQASYEQYF

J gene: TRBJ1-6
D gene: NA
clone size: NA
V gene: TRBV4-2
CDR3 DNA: TGTGCCAGCAGCCAAGGGGGGGGAAGGGATTCACCCCTCCACTTT
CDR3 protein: CASSQGGGRDSPLHF

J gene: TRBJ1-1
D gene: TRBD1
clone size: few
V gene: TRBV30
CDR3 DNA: TGTGCCTGGAGTACCGCAGGGGGAACTGAAGCTTTCTTT
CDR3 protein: CAWSTAGGTEAFF

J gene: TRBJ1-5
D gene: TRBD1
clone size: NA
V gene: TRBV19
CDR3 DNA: TGTGCCAGTAGTTTGGACAGGGACAATCAGCCCCAGCATTTT
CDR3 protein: CASSLDRDNQPQHF

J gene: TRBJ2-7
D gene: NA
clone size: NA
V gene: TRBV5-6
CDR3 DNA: TGTGCCAGCAGCTTTCCGGGGAGCTACGAGCAGTACTTC
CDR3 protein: CASSFPGSYEQYF

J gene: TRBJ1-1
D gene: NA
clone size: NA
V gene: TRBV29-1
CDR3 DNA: TGCAGCGTTGAATTTCGGGTGAACACTGAAGCTTTCTTT
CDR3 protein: CSVEFRVNTEAFF

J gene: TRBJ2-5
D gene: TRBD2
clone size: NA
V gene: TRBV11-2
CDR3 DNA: TGTGCCAGCAGGGGACTAGCGGCCGGGACCCAGTACTTC
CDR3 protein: CASRGLAAGTQYF

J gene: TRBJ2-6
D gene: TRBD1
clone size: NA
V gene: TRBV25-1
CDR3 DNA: TGTGCCAGCAGTCAGACCTCACTGACAGGGGTGACTTTC
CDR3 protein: CASSQTSLTGVTF

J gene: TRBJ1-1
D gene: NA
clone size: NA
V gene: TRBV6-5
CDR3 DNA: TGTGCCAGCGGAGCCCTGGGAAACACTGAAGCTTTCTTT
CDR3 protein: CASGALGNTEAFF

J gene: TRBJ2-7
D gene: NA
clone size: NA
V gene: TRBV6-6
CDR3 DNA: TGTGCCAGCAGTCGGCCGGTCGGCGAGCAGTACTTC
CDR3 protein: CASSRPVGEQYF

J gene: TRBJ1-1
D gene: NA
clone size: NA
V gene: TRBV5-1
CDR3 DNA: TGCGCCAGCAGCCCGGGGCCACGGAACACTGAAGCTTTCTTT
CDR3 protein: CASSPGPRNTEAFF

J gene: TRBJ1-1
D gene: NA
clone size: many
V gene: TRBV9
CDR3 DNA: TGTGCCAGCAGCGGCTTGGGGAACACTGAAGCTTTCTTT
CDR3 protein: CASSGLGNTEAFF

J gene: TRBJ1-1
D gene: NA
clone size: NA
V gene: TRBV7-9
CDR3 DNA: TGTGCCAGCAGCTCGGGAAGACGTGAAGCTTTCTTT
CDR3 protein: CASSSGRREAFF

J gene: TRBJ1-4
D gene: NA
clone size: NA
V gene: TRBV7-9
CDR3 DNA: TGTGCCAGCAGCTTATTCTTGGGAGGCGGTGAGGATGAAAAACTGTTTTTT
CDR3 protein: CASSLFLGGGEDEKLFF

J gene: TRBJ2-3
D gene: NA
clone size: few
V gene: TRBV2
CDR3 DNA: TGTGCCAGCAGCTCCGAAGGGCAAGGTACAGATACGCAGTATTTT
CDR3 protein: CASSSEGQGTDTQYF

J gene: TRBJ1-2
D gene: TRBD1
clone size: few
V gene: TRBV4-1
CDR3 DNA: TGCGCCAGCAGCCAAGAGAAGGGGGCAGAGGACTATGGCTACACCTTC
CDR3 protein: CASSQEKGAEDYGYTF

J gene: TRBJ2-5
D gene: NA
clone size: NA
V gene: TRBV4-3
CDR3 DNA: TGCGCCAGCAGCCGGCTTCTGGGGGGAAGCCAAGAGACCCAGTACTTC
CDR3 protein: CASSRLLGGSQETQYF

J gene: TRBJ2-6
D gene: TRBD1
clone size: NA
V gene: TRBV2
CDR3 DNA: TGTGCCAACCTCCGGGACAGCTCCTTCTCTGGGGCCAACGTCCTGACTTTC
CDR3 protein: CANLRDSSFSGANVLTF

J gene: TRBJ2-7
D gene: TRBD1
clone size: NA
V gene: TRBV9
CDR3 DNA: TGTGCCAGCAGCGAGGGGGACAGTTCATCCTACGAGCAGTACTTC
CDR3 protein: CASSEGDSSSYEQYF

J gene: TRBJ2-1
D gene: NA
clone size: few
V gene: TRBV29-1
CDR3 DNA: TGCAGCGTTGAAAACCCAGCCTGGTACAATGAGCAGTTCTTC
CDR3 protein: CSVENPAWYNEQFF

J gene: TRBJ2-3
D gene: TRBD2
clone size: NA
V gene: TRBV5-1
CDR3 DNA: TGCGCCAGCAGCTTGCGGTCCTGGCGGGGGGGGCCAGATACGCAGTATTTT
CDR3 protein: CASSLRSWRGGPDTQYF